The T cell receptor beta chain under discussion was sequenced for a study of long-term antiretroviral therapy in people with HIV. The immunoSEQ assay was v3.0, run at survey level. Assay used: immunoSEQ multiplex PCR; TCRdb lists only in-frame clones, some missing. The sample has approximately 24,000 clones, about 76% seen once. Germline V gives CDR1 LNHDA, CDR2 SQIVND (reference sequence). Trimming took 3 bases from V and 0 from J, leaving 10 bases between them. This CDR3 has 15 amino acids. Points from the study as a whole: Neither ART adherence, viral resistance nor therapy changes were documented. HIV repertoires covered narrower CDR3 length ranges than controls did.

Concerning this clone itself: Its target is unknown.

The clonotype originates from a woman aged 18-30 years with HIV. V and J are TRBV19 and TRBJ2-3, with D possibly TRBD2 on 6 matching bases. The material was unsorted PBMCs, obtained at the start of antiretroviral therapy, before treatment. CDR3: CASSIGLLSTDTQYF. The CDR3 DNA sequence: TGTGCCAGTAGTATTGGACTACTAAGCACAGATACGCAGTATTTT.